This TCR beta chain was found in a study of CD4 T cells in relation to SARS-CoV-2 and coronaviruses (dated by TCRdb to about 2021). Looking at the study overall: The ViraFEST assay cultured PBMCs with antigen for around nine days, then sequenced TCR beta CDR3s to find antigen-specific clonal expansions. An HIV-1 Nef peptide pool or a no-peptide culture served as the negative reference condition. Using patient-derived lymphoblastoid cell lines, the shared crossreactive spike epitopes were mapped to their HLA restriction. At the level of individual TCR clonotypes, the study measured memory CD4+ T cell crossreactivity between SARS-CoV-2 spike protein and common cold coronavirus spike proteins. The Adaptive Biotechnologies TCR-sequencing kit was used to sequence samples from a few pre-COVID donors and the naive versus memory experiments, whereas other data were Illumina-based. For other donors in the study, expansion assays were sequenced with a different, Illumina-based TCR-beta assay.

The method behind the library was the immunoSEQ multiplex PCR assay. The authors' analysis ran thus. During preprocessing, nonproductive sequences were removed, as were CDR3s that did not start with C, did not end with F or W, or were shorter than 7 amino acids. Antigen-specific clonotypes were called with the MANAFEST web app on the basis of expansion relative to the reference and to other culture wells. A clone was considered positive if significant expansion relative to the reference culture was observed in 2 of 3 replicate wells at an FDR below 0.05. Positive clones also required significant expansion versus all other tandem wells and an odds ratio above 5. After three terminal residues were trimmed from each end, CDR3 homology was quantified as pairwise Levenshtein distance using the stringdist R package. As stored in TCRdb, this immuneACCESS dataset retains in-frame rearrangements with V and J assigned. A fraction of the clones does not appear; measured against another copy, unresolved V genes explain less than half of the discrepancy, and the remainder lacks a known reason. From that table come the V and J calls and clone size; the DNA was used to work out D and trimming. In all, the sample holds about 20,000 clones, and about 80% of those were seen once. Clones ranked in the top ten supply 15% to 20% of the sample.

The germline V gene supplies CDR1 SGHDN and CDR2 FVKESK. V is pared back by 0 bases and J by 4 bases, with 12 bases lying between the germline termini. Reading from cysteine to phenylalanine, the CDR3 counts 15 amino acids. The sequence is cut down to CDR3 DNA, 45 bases in frame from base 1. CD4+ T cells from unexposed donors were collected before the COVID-19 pandemic (2011-2018). After more than 9 days of culture, CD4+ T cells were isolated with the EasySep CD4+ T cell isolation kit. As cell number allowed, CD4+ T cells from unexposed donors were tested for reactivity to SARS-CoV-2 S and N and to four common cold coronavirus spike pools. PBMCs were cultured at under 2.5 million per well in IMDM supplemented with approximately 5% human AB serum and about 9.6 IU/ml IL-2. Half of the culture medium was replaced with fresh IL-2-containing medium on days 3 and 7. Each peptide culture condition was generally run in triplicate replicate wells. The leukapheresis product used for the unexposed donors was purchased from a commercial source. Ficoll-Paque PLUS gradient centrifugation was used to isolate PBMCs from either whole blood or leukapheresis product. PBMCs were either used fresh in the expansion assay or cryopreserved at -140 degrees C. The QIAamp Micro DNA Kit was used to extract genomic DNA from the CD4+ T cells.

The paper's findings and limits, for the study overall: No donor contributed both pre-pandemic and post-infection samples, which limited tracing the source of pre-existing responses. Small numbers of patients and of tested TCRs were a limitation of the study. Crossreactive clones showed significantly weaker SARS-CoV-2-driven expansion than monoreactive clones, consistent with antigenic imprinting. In approximately 60% of donors, memory CD4+ clonotypes turned up that crossrecognized SARS-CoV-2 and at least one common cold coronavirus spike. Crossreactivity analysis centred on spike protein, so crossreactivity against other viral proteins was not assessed.

Of note for this clone: Its antigen target is currently unknown. No base-level quality is on record; no much larger clone is a single base apart.

Here the chain combines TRBV14 and TRBJ1-2, with the D gene call left open. What was sequenced was CD4+ T cells from PBMCs, cultured in vitro. The origin of this receptor is a human donor in good health. The CDR3 has the sequence CASSQDYRSFYGYTF. The nucleotides read TGTGCCAGCAGCCAAGATTATCGGTCCTTCTATGGCTACACCTTC.